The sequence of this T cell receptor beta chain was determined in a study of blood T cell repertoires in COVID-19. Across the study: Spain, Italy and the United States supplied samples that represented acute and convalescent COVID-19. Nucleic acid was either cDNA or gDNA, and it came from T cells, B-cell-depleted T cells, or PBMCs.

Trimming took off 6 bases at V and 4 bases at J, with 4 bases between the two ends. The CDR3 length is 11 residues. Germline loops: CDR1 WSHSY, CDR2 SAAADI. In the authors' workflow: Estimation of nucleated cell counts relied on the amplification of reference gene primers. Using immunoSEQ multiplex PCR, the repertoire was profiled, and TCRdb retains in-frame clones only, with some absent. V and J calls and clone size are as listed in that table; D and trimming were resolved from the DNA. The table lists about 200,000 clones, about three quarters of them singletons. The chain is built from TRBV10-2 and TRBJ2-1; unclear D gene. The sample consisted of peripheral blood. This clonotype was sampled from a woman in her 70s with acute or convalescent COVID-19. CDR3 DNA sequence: TGCGCCAGCAGCCCGTACAATGAGCAGTTCTTC. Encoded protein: CASSPYNEQFF.